The 27 T cell receptor beta chains listed next were all sequenced from one sample in a study of shared clonotypes between healthy human individuals. The table came from immunoSEQ multiplex PCR; TCRdb's copy has only in-frame clones and leaves some out. The sample shows approximately 2.1 million clones, more than 80% of them seen only once. Sequences were obtained from naive CD4+ T cells from PBMCs. Indicated subset: CD45RA+ positively selected. The receptors shown here come from a man aged 18 to 30 in good health. Some clones in this sample may be carry-over from other donors' samples.

V and J are TRBV2 and TRBJ2-5; D remains ambiguous. The J call is doubtful: the DNA matches TRBJ2-7 better. CDR1 is SNHLY, CDR2 FYNNEI, per germline. This CDR3 contains 12 residues. The CDR3 DNA is TGTGCCAGCAGTGACAGGACCTACGAGCAGTACTTC. As protein: CASSDRTYEQYF.

Concerning this clone: Germline and junction disagree at one end, which may indicate a read error. V gene TRBV7-2 combines with J gene TRBJ1-2; possibly TRBD1 for D (6 bases). Germline V gene data show CDR1 as SGHTA and CDR2 as FQGNSA. CDR3 length: 12 residues. CDR3 DNA: TGTGCCAGCAGCCCGAGAGATGGGGGCTTCGCCTTC. Protein product: CASSPRDGGFAF. The complete variable domain, with remaining parts taken from reference TRBV7-2 and TRBJ1-2, reads GAGVSQSPSNKVTEKGKDVELRCDPISGHTALYWYRQSLGQGLEFLIYFQGNSAPDKSGLPSDRFSAERTGGSVSTLTIQRTQQEDSAVYLCASSPRDGGFAFGSGTRLTVV.

The chain carries TRBV4-1 and TRBJ2-7; 8 positions match TRBD1. The CDR3 is 15 amino acids. Germline V CDR1 and CDR2: MGHRA, YSYEKL. V gave up 3 bases and J gave up 6 bases; unmatched junction bases: 10. The CDR3 nucleotides are TGCGCCAGCAGCCACTTTACCCAGGGGGCCGGCGAGCAGTACTTC. The encoded protein is CASSHFTQGAGEQYF.

This clone has just a few counts. The chain is built from TRBV10-3 and TRBJ2-7, with D possibly called TRBD1 or TRBD2 (5 bases each). The CDR3 contains 16 residues. CDR1 and CDR2 from the germline V gene are ENHRY and SYGVKD. Trimming cost V 2 bases and J 1 base, with 15 bases left between them. The DNA for the CDR3 is TGTGCCATCAGTGAGACGGGGCCCGGCAGTTCCTACGAGCAGTACTTC. This gives the protein CAISETGPGSSYEQYF.

Points on this clone: The same CDR3 is also encoded by other DNA sequences in this sample. The chain uses TRBV28 and TRBJ2-7; D may be TRBD1 (7 bases). V was cut by 6 bases and J by 1 base, with 10 bases left in between. CDR1 and CDR2 (germline): MDHEN, SYDVKM. The CDR3 length is 13 residues. The DNA of the CDR3 is TGTGCCAGCAGGTCAGGGGGGTCCTACGAGCAGTACTTC. Residues: CASRSGGSYEQYF.

V and J are TRBV11-2 and TRBJ2-7; 7 bases line up with TRBD1. The V gene's germline CDR1 is SGHAT and CDR2 FQNNGV. The CDR3 spans 13 residues. Trimming cost V 4 bases and J 5 bases; bases outside gene matches: 5. This CDR3 is CASSSQTGNEQYF. In DNA, the CDR3 is TGTGCCAGCAGCTCCCAGACAGGGAACGAGCAGTACTTC. The entire variable domain, with the rest obtained from reference TRBV11-2 and TRBJ2-7, is as follows: EAGVAQSPRYKIIEKRQSVAFWCNPISGHATLYWYQQILGQGPKLLIQFQNNGVVDDSQLPKDRFSAERLKGVDSTLKIQPAKLEDSAVYLCASSSQTGNEQYFGPGTRLTVT.

This clone was detected only once. V is TRBV2 and J is TRBJ1-1; weak D call: TRBD1 (5 bases). Germline CDR1 reads SNHLY; CDR2 reads FYNNEI. V was pared by 3 bases and J by 0 bases, with 14 bases between. This CDR3 has 16 amino acids. The CDR3 DNA reads as TGTGCCAGCAGTGAGGGCCGGGACTTCTTGAACACTGAAGCTTTCTTT. Amino acid sequence: CASSEGRDFLNTEAFF. Looking up the rest from reference TRBV2 and TRBJ1-1 gives the full variable domain: EPEVTQTPSHQVTQMGQEVILRCVPISNHLYFYWYRQILGQKVEFLVSFYNNEISEKSEIFDDQFSVERPDGSNFTLKIRSTKLEDSAMYFCASSEGRDFLNTEAFFGQGTRLTVV.

The genes are TRBV5-6 and TRBJ1-2, with 11 bases that match TRBD1. The CDR3 contains 19 residues. The V segment lost 1 base and the J segment 7 bases; nucleotides outside the gene matches: 18. CDR1 and CDR2 from the germline V gene are SGHDT and YYEEEE. The CDR3 DNA follows: TGTGCCAGCAGCTTGCATATACCGGGGACAGGGGGTTTATATTCTGGCTACACCTTC. It is translated as CASSLHIPGTGGLYSGYTF.

The chain has TRBV4-2 and TRBJ2-1; 10 bases align to TRBD1. The V segment lost 4 bases and the J segment 5 bases; nucleotides outside the gene matches: 8. Germline V CDR1 and CDR2: LGHNA, YNFKEQ. This CDR3 contains 16 residues. The chain's CDR3 is CASSPKTGTGDNEQFF. As DNA, the CDR3 is TGTGCCAGCAGCCCCAAAACCGGGACAGGGGACAATGAGCAGTTCTTC.

This clone was seen only a few times. The genes are TRBV30 and TRBJ1-4, with D possibly TRBD1 on 5 matching bases. The V gene's germline CDR1 is GTSNPN and CDR2 SVGIG (reference sequence). The length of the CDR3 is 13 residues. The V end was cut by 6 bases, the J end by 8 bases, with 16 bases between. DNA for the CDR3: TGTGCCTGCCCGACAGCGGCTCCAGAAAAACTGTTTTTT. Its translation is CACPTAAPEKLFF.

The chain recombines TRBV21-1 with TRBJ2-3; TRBD2, the D gene given by the table, was not confirmed from the DNA. TRBV21-1 is termed a pseudogene. This CDR3 comprises 13 residues. The CDR3 bases are TGTCCCCCCCGCGGGGGAGGAGCAGATACGCAGTATTTT. Its translation is CPPRGGGADTQYF.

As for this clone: A junction boundary mismatches the germline segment, possibly from a read error. The chain recombines TRBV28 with TRBJ2-7; D is undetermined. Per germline, CDR1 MDHEN and CDR2 SYDVKM. This CDR3 comprises 15 residues. The CDR3 sequence: CASSVLGPPSHEQYF. The CDR3 DNA reads TGTGCCAGCAGCGTACTCGGCCCACCCTCCCACGAGCAGTACTTC.

This clone appeared a single time. The V call is TRBV9, the J call TRBJ2-5, with D possibly matching TRBD2 (6 bases). Germline CDR1 is SGDLS and CDR2 is YYNGEE. The V gene lost 1 base and the J gene lost 5 bases, with 15 bases spanning the gap. The CDR3 covers 15 residues. CDR3 DNA: TGTGCCAGCAGCGTAAGGGCGGGGCGTCAGGAGACCCAGTACTTC. Protein: CASSVRAGRQETQYF.

As regards this clone: Other nucleotide sequences from this sample produce the same CDR3. J is TRBJ2-7 and V is TRBV10-3; tentative D call: TRBD2 (6 bases). Looked up from germline, CDR1 is ENHRY and CDR2 is SYGVKD. V was clipped by 0 bases and J by 1 base, with 10 bases between them. CDR3 length: 15 amino acids. CDR3 in DNA: TGTGCCATCAGTGAGTCCGGGACTGGATCCTACGAGCAGTACTTC. This gives the protein CAISESGTGSYEQYF.

In this sample, this clone turned up once. This chain links TRBV28 with TRBJ1-1; D unresolved. The CDR3 runs 12 residues. The germline gives CDR1 MDHEN, CDR2 SYDVKM. Trimming stripped 5 bases from V and 0 bases from J, with 4 bases between. DNA of the CDR3: TGTGCCAGCAGTCCTATGAACACTGAAGCTTTCTTT. Its protein product is CASSPMNTEAFF.

This clone appeared once. The rearrangement uses TRBV29-1 and TRBJ2-7; D is unresolved. Trimming took off 4 bases at V and 5 bases at J, with 15 bases between the two ends. Germline V gene lookup returns CDR1 SQVTM and CDR2 ANQGSEA. The CDR3 extends over 13 amino acids. CDR3 sequence reads: CSVGSAAVDEQYF. The CDR3 DNA reads TGCAGCGTTGGAAGCGCGGCGGTCGACGAGCAGTACTTC.

J is TRBJ2-1 and V is TRBV7-6; D may be TRBD1 or TRBD2 (5 bases each). V was cut by 5 bases and J by 10 bases, with 15 bases left in between. Germline V gene data show CDR1 as SGHVS and CDR2 as FNYEAQ. The CDR3 runs 13 residues. The CDR3 region is CASSGDGAREQFF. In nucleotides, the CDR3 is TGTGCCAGCAGCGGGGACGGAGCCCGCGAGCAGTTCTTC. The whole variable domain, remainder taken from reference TRBV7-6 and TRBJ2-1, is GAGVSQSPRYKVTKRGQDVALRCDPISGHVSLYWYRQALGQGPEFLTYFNYEAQQDKSGLPNDRFSAERPEGSISTLTIQRTEQRDSAMYRCASSGDGAREQFFGPGTRLTVL.

This clone was seen only once. The chain couples TRBV5-1 to TRBJ1-1, with TRBD1 matching over 9 bases. Per germline, CDR1 SGHRS and CDR2 YFSETQ. The V gene end was trimmed by 4 bases and the J gene end by 8 bases; junction bases not matched to a gene: 6. The CDR3 is 13 residues long. This CDR3 reads CASSKGQGSEAFF. Here the CDR3 DNA reads TGCGCCAGCAGCAAGGGACAGGGCTCCGAAGCTTTCTTT.

The chain couples TRBV7-9 to TRBJ2-7, with D hard to call. Between the trimmed V and J ends, which lost 2 bases and 2 bases, there was a span of 10 bases. The CDR3 is 14 residues long. Per the germline V gene, CDR1 is SEHNR and CDR2 is FQNEAQ (reference sequence). CDR3 region: CASSLKPGAYEQYF. In DNA form, the CDR3 reads TGTGCCAGCAGCTTAAAACCTGGGGCCTACGAGCAGTACTTC.

The chain is built from TRBV28 and TRBJ2-2; TRBD2 matches at 8 bases. CDR1 and CDR2 from the germline V gene are MDHEN and SYDVKM. This CDR3 region has 16 residues. The junction had 12 bases not matched to a gene; V was cut back by 10 bases and J by 2 bases. The CDR3 protein is CAITSSGSANTGELFF. In nucleotides, the CDR3 is TGTGCCATTACGAGCAGCGGGAGTGCTAACACCGGGGAGCTGTTTTTT.

The rearrangement links TRBV27 to TRBJ1-2, with D perhaps TRBD1 (6 bases). V dropped 6 bases and J dropped 3 bases, with 17 bases sitting between them. The CDR3 sequence is 15 residues long. The germline CDR1 and CDR2 sequences are MNHEY and SMNVEV (reference sequence). CDR3 nucleotides: TGTGCCAGCAGCGATCGGGGGGCTGATGACTATGGCTACACCTTC. Amino acids: CASSDRGADDYGYTF.

The chain recombines TRBV6-1 with TRBJ2-1, with D maybe TRBD1 (5 bases). The CDR3 contains 12 residues. CDR1 and CDR2 (germline): MNHNS, SASEGT. V was trimmed by 3 bases and J by 9 bases, leaving 9 bases between them. The chain's CDR3 is CASSDEGAEQFF. The CDR3 DNA reads TGTGCCAGCAGTGACGAAGGGGCTGAGCAGTTCTTC.

The chain is built from TRBV4-1 and TRBJ2-5; D gene uncertain. Trimming shortened V by 1 base and J by 1 base, and 13 bases separated the two germline ends. The length of the CDR3 is 16 residues. Germline CDR1 and CDR2: MGHRA and YSYEKL. CDR3 DNA: TGCGCCAGCAGCCAAGTAGCCCGCGGAGCCCAAGAGACCCAGTACTTC. Protein product: CASSQVARGAQETQYF.

The J gene is TRBJ2-1, the V gene TRBV7-2; no firm D call. CDR1 is SGHTA, CDR2 FQGNSA, per germline. The CDR3 contains 13 residues. Trimming stripped 8 bases from V and 4 bases from J, with 12 bases between. CDR3 sequence: CASGFSSYNEQFF. The CDR3 DNA follows: TGTGCCAGCGGGTTTTCTTCGTACAATGAGCAGTTCTTC. Variable domain in full (rest from reference TRBV7-2 and TRBJ2-1): GAGVSQSPSNKVTEKGKDVELRCDPISGHTALYWYRQSLGQGLEFLIYFQGNSAPDKSGLPSDRFSAERTGGSVSTLTIQRTQQEDSAVYLCASGFSSYNEQFFGPGTRLTVL.

The gene calls are TRBV2 and TRBJ1-5; D uncertain. V was clipped by 6 bases and J by 5 bases, with 11 bases between them. CDR3 size: 13 residues. Germline CDR1 SNHLY, CDR2 FYNNEI. CDR3 bases: TGTGCCAGCAGGTTGAACAGTGATCAGCCCCAGCATTTT. This encodes CASRLNSDQPQHF. The complete variable domain, with remaining parts taken from reference TRBV2 and TRBJ1-5, reads EPEVTQTPSHQVTQMGQEVILRCVPISNHLYFYWYRQILGQKVEFLVSFYNNEISEKSEIFDDQFSVERPDGSNFTLKIRSTKLEDSAMYFCASRLNSDQPQHFGDGTRLSIL.

This clone was recorded once. The chain employs TRBV28 and TRBJ1-1, with D possibly TRBD1 on 5 matching bases. Trimming cost V 8 bases and J 11 bases, with 18 bases left between them. The CDR3 is 12 residues long. Germline V gene data show CDR1 as MDHEN and CDR2 as SYDVKM. The CDR3 region has the DNA TGTGCCAGCCTTATGCTAGGACATCTCGCTTTCTTT. As protein: CASLMLGHLAFF.

The chain joins TRBV10-3 to TRBJ2-1; 10 nucleotides line up with TRBD2. The germline CDR1 and CDR2 sequences are ENHRY and SYGVKD. V was pared by 10 bases and J by 8 bases, with 5 bases of the junction left unmatched. This CDR3 has 12 residues. CDR3 in amino acids: CATLAGEYEQFF. As DNA, the CDR3 is TGTGCCACCCTAGCGGGAGAGTATGAGCAGTTCTTC.